This T cell receptor beta chain is from a study of T cell repertoires in cytomegalovirus infection. This clonotype was counted a few times. Its antigen is currently unknown. V trimming: 5 bases; J trimming: 0 bases; junction bases outside the gene matches: 4. The CDR3 runs to 15 residues. Per germline, CDR1 MNHEY and CDR2 SVGEGT. TCRdb reprocessed the reads with MiXCR, giving one entry per CDR3 protein. The sample lists around 800,000 distinct CDR3 sequences; around a third were seen once. The sample in question was cultured CD8+ T cells from PBMCs, obtained from culture after CMV antigen stimulation. V is TRBV6-2 or TRBV6-3 and J is TRBJ1-1, with 9 bases fitting TRBD1. The origin of this receptor is a human donor in good health (CMV status not recorded). Some clones in this sample may be carry-over from other donors' samples. The CDR3, as DNA: TGTGCCAGCAGTAAAAACAGGGGGCTGAACACTGAAGCTTTCTTT. Its protein is CASSKNRGLNTEAFF.